This T cell receptor (beta chain) was captured in a study of T cell responses to AZD1222 COVID-19 vaccine. Study-level background: Pooled in the analysis were second doses at about 4 or about 12 weeks.

Overall study results and limits: At baseline, seropositivity was found in only five or six AZD1222 recipients. A mostly white British donor set with more females was recruited, and clonal diversity was possibly underestimated. Per reports, nearly half of all spike-specific TCRs target regions that are unmutated in variants.

Clones were sequenced by immunoSEQ multiplex PCR, and TCRdb holds only the in-frame ones, with some missing. The sample carries about 140,000 clones, about nine tenths recorded once. Deletions cut 3 bases from V and 5 bases from J, with 19 bases between. The CDR3 runs 16 residues. Germline V gene sequence: CDR1 SEHNR, CDR2 FQNEAQ (reference sequence). As regards this clone: Its antigen remains unidentified.

V and J are TRBV7-9 and TRBJ1-2; D is uncertain. The specimen comprised peripheral blood, sampled on day 0 of AZD1222 vaccination. This sequence was found in an adult in good health. CDR3 amino acids: CASSFVRRDGFYGYTF. The CDR3 region has the DNA TGTGCCAGCAGCTTTGTGAGACGAGACGGATTTTATGGCTACACCTTC.